This T cell receptor beta chain came from a study of T-cell reconstitution after alpha-beta-depleted transplantation in children. It was with unique molecular identifiers that the TCRbeta library was prepared. TCRdb processed the PCR reads anew with MiXCR; each CDR3 protein has one entry. In the table there are around 370,000 distinct CDR3 sequences, around a tenth of which are singletons. This clonotype was picked up a small number of times. V was pared by 1 base and J by 8 bases, with 12 bases of the junction left unmatched. This CDR3 spans 17 amino acids. This TCR derives from a human donor who donated a stem cell graft to a child with acute lymphoblastic leukemia. This specimen was PBMCs from the stem cell graft donor, taken from the stem cell graft. The V call is TRBV12-3 or TRBV12-4, the J call TRBJ2-4; 9 nucleotides agree with TRBD2. For the CDR3, the DNA is TGTGCCAGCAGTTTAGGGAGCGTGGCGGGAGGGGAAGACATTCAGTACTTC. It yields the protein CASSLGSVAGGEDIQYF.